The entry below gives a single T cell receptor beta chain sequence along with its context. Its binding antigen is unknown. No much larger clonotype is one base removed from it; base qualities were not supplied. Enrolling through a virtual design, the prospective study's participants ranged in age from roughly 18 to 95 years and lived across approximately 25 United States geographic areas. In the prospective study, cohorts were assigned on the basis of participant-reported clinical history obtained from a screening survey and a study questionnaire. In the prospective study, whole blood, serum and a nasopharyngeal or oropharyngeal swab were collected from each participant by mobile phlebotomists. Over a roughly 2-month period, participants in the prospective study had the option of providing additional blood draws and questionnaires. Blood samples from the prospective study were shipped frozen or at room temperature prior to DNA extraction.

Inclusive of the bounding cysteine and phenylalanine, the CDR3 is 20 residues long. Just the 60-base CDR3 DNA is kept, in frame starting at base 1. V is cut by 1 base and J by 2 bases, and the space between the germline ends is 24 bases. CDR1 and CDR2 were assigned from the germline V gene as MGHRA and YSYEKL. These data belong to a study of blood T cell repertoires in COVID-19 (dated by TCRdb to 2020 to 2021). The study in broad terms: Samples covering the acute and convalescent phases of COVID-19 were provided by collaborators in the United States, Italy and Spain. The prospective study material was composed of cDNA or gDNA derived from T cells, B-cell-depleted T cells, or PBMCs. The dataset comprised deeply sampled blood TCRbeta repertoires from subjects exposed to, actively infected with, or recovered from COVID-19. A freely available public database, intended as a resource for researchers studying the immune response to SARS-CoV-2, is where the repertoires were released. Samples were obtained from the ongoing ImmuneRACE study (first 160 participants) and from over a thousand subjects provided by 6 global collaborators. Sample metadata almost always included a de-identified subject ID, COVID-19 status, age in years and sex. Where available, HLA class I and class II types were taken from metadata supplied by the sample provider and were not determined by assay-based typing.

The paper's findings and limits, for the study overall: The amount of clinical and demographic metadata varied by source and participant and was provided uncurated.

TCRbeta CDR3 regions were amplified from genomic DNA by means of the immunoSEQ Assay, a bias-controlled multiplex PCR. The paper's data handling went like this. Within the assay, amplification of reference gene primers was used to estimate how many nucleated cells each sample contained. To quantify the absolute abundance of each unique TCRbeta CDR3 rearrangement, sequence reads were collapsed and filtered. For each sample, productive Simpson clonality was calculated by taking the square root of Simpson's diversity index across productive rearrangements. Not all clones reach the TCRdb copy of this immuneACCESS table, which keeps in-frame sequences only. Checked studies attribute under half of the gap to unresolved V genes and leave the rest unexplained. The V and J calls and clone size come from that table; D and trimming were worked out from the DNA. This sample lists 250,000 or so clones; around 89% were detected once. The ten largest make up approximately 4% of the sample.

This sequence originates from a woman in her thirties with acute COVID-19. Sequencing used PBMCs or T cells enriched from blood (not recorded which). The chain is encoded by TRBV4-1 joined to TRBJ1-5, and possibly TRBD1, on 5 matching bases. The DNA sequence is as follows: TGCGCCAGCAGCCAAGCCCCGGGGGGGGTCCTGCCCCGTCGCAATCAGCCCCAGCATTTT. Its translation reads: CASSQAPGGVLPRRNQPQHF.